This T cell receptor (beta chain) originates from a study of blood T cell repertoires in COVID-19. Study as a whole: Some COVID-19 samples were acute and others convalescent; all came from the United States, Italy and Spain. PBMCs, B-cell-depleted T cells, or T cells provided the cDNA or gDNA that made up the material.

The CDR3 extends over 14 amino acids. With 6 bases removed from V and 4 bases from J, the gap between germline ends came to 12 bases. Germline CDR1 MNHEY, CDR2 SVGEGT. The authors' processing: Amplification from reference gene primers served as the basis for estimated nucleated cell counts. The repertoire was sequenced with immunoSEQ multiplex PCR; TCRdb's copy has only in-frame clones and lacks some. Clone size and the V and J calls come from that table; the DNA yielded D and trimming. The sample has 90,000 to 100,000 clones, more than 65% seen once. This clonotype was sampled from a man in his 60s with acute or convalescent COVID-19. The rearrangement joins TRBV6-2 or TRBV6-3 to TRBJ2-2; unclear D gene. The sample taken for sequencing was peripheral blood. In DNA, the CDR3 is TGTGCCAGCAGCAACTCGCGGAGCACCGGGGAGCTGTTTTTT. Its protein product is CASSNSRSTGELFF.